These 29 T cell receptor beta chains came from one sample sequenced in a study of blood T cell repertoires in COVID-19. Only in-frame clones appear in the TCRdb table, and some are missing; sequencing was by immunoSEQ multiplex PCR. The data contain 400,000 or so clones, roughly 88% of them singletons. Sequenced sample: PBMCs or T cells enriched from blood (not recorded which). These receptors all come from a woman aged 40 to 49 with acute COVID-19.

The chain carries TRBV5-4 and TRBJ1-2, with a tentative D call TRBD1 (6 bases). The germline CDR1 and CDR2 sequences are SGHNT and YYREEE (reference sequence). With 3 bases removed from V and 7 bases from J, the gap between germline ends came to 13 bases. CDR3 length equals 13 residues. CDR3 coding DNA: TGTGCCAGCAGCTCGGCGGGGGCGCTTGGCTACACCTTC. Translation gives CASSSAGALGYTF.

The V gene is TRBV30, the J gene TRBJ2-7, with 12 bases lining up with TRBD1. This CDR3 spans 15 amino acids. Germline V gene sequence: CDR1 GTSNPN, CDR2 SVGIG (reference sequence). The V gene end was trimmed by 4 bases and the J gene end by 2 bases; junction bases not matched to a gene: 6. CDR3 loop: CAWTRGTGGPYEQYF. In nucleotides, the CDR3 is TGTGCCTGGACCCGAGGGACAGGGGGCCCCTACGAGCAGTACTTC.

The chain links TRBV5-1 to TRBJ2-3; 7 positions match TRBD1. Trimming removed 3 bases from V and 1 base from J; junction bases left unmatched: 8. The germline CDR1 and CDR2 sequences are SGHRS and YFSETQ. CDR3 size: 16 residues. The DNA for the CDR3 is TGCGCCAGCAGCTGGGCAGGGGGATGGGGCACAGATACGCAGTATTTT. The encoded protein is CASSWAGGWGTDTQYF.

The CDR3 nucleotides read TGTGCCAGCAGACGGGGGGCCATCAATGAGCAGTTCTTC. It codes for CASRRGAINEQFF. The rearrangement joins TRBV7-2 to TRBJ2-1; possibly TRBD2 for D (7 bases). CDR1 and CDR2 (germline): SGHTA, FQGNSA. V was cut by 6 bases and J by 6 bases, with 12 bases left in between. The CDR3 has 13 residues. Drawing the rest from reference TRBV7-2 and TRBJ2-1, the complete variable domain is GAGVSQSPSNKVTEKGKDVELRCDPISGHTALYWYRQSLGQGLEFLIYFQGNSAPDKSGLPSDRFSAERTGGSVSTLTIQRTQQEDSAVYLCASRRGAINEQFFGPGTRLTVL.

The chain couples TRBV5-1 to TRBJ2-2; D gene ambiguous. The germline V gene encodes CDR1 SGHRS and CDR2 YFSETQ. V was cut by 0 bases and J by 1 base, with 10 bases left in between. The CDR3 length is 16 residues. The CDR3 reads CASSLGYGWNTGELFF. The CDR3, as DNA: TGCGCCAGCAGCTTGGGGTACGGTTGGAACACCGGGGAGCTGTTTTTT.

The chain has TRBV27 and TRBJ2-2, with TRBD1 as a possible D gene (5 bases). CDR1 and CDR2 (germline): MNHEY, SMNVEV (reference sequence). The CDR3 spans 14 residues. V was shortened by 9 bases and J by 3 bases, with 14 bases between the two germline ends. The CDR3 nucleotides are TGTGCCAGTGCGCCTGGCAGGGACACCGGGGAGCTGTTTTTT. Protein: CASAPGRDTGELFF.

The chain employs TRBV5-6 and TRBJ1-5; unclear D gene. Germline values: CDR1 SGHDT, CDR2 YYEEEE. The CDR3 is 15 residues long. Deletions cut 0 bases from V and 3 bases from J, with 10 bases between. DNA of the CDR3: TGTGCCAGCAGCTTGGATCCCGGGTTCAATCAGCCCCAGCATTTT. This translates into CASSLDPGFNQPQHF.

The chain combines TRBV5-6 with TRBJ1-1; tentative D call: TRBD1 (6 bases). The length of the CDR3 is 14 residues. The germline V gene has CDR1 SGHDT and CDR2 YYEEEE. V gave up 4 bases and J gave up 4 bases, with 14 bases separating them. The CDR3 sequence: CASSGEQGVTEAFF. CDR3 nucleotide sequence: TGTGCCAGCAGCGGTGAACAGGGAGTCACTGAAGCTTTCTTT.

This chain joins TRBV6-5 and TRBJ2-2; possible D gene TRBD2, 6 bases. The V end was cut by 2 bases, the J end by 2 bases, with 12 bases between. CDR3 size: 16 residues. Germline V gene data show CDR1 as MNHEY and CDR2 as SVGAGI. This CDR3 reads CASSYRGGANTGELFF. The DNA for the CDR3 is TGTGCCAGCAGTTACCGGGGCGGGGCCAACACCGGGGAGCTGTTTTTT.

The genes are TRBV29-1 and TRBJ2-1; TRBD1 might be the D (6 bases). The CDR3 sequence is 11 residues long. Germline V gene sequence: CDR1 SQVTM, CDR2 ANQGSEA. V lost 6 bases and J lost 7, with 10 bases in between. CDR3 nucleotide sequence: TGCAGCGTGTACAGGGCAAATGAGCAGTTCTTC. Translating it yields CSVYRANEQFF.

The chain couples TRBV5-6 to TRBJ1-2; 9 bases fit TRBD1. The CDR3 sequence is 14 residues long. Germline loops: CDR1 SGHDT, CDR2 YYEEEE. Losses at the gene ends were 3 bases for V and 5 bases for J; bases not matched to a gene: 5. The CDR3 protein is CASSYGQGYYGYTF. The CDR3 nucleotides read TGTGCCAGCAGCTATGGACAGGGGTATTATGGCTACACCTTC. Together with reference TRBV5-6 and TRBJ1-2, the CDR3 gives the full variable domain: DAGVTQSPTHLIKTRGQQVTLRCSPKSGHDTVSWYQQALGQGPQFIFQYYEEEERQRGNFPDRFSGHQFPNYSSELNVNALLLGDSALYLCASSYGQGYYGYTFGSGTRLTVV.

The chain uses TRBV19 and TRBJ2-7; 8 bases are shared with TRBD1. Germline assignment: CDR1 LNHDA and CDR2 SQIVND (reference sequence). This CDR3 is built from 14 residues. With 4 bases clipped from V and 9 bases from J, the junction kept 11 bases outside the gene matches. The CDR3 region is CASSRRTGYVGQYF. The CDR3 nucleotides are TGTGCCAGTAGTAGACGGACAGGGTATGTAGGGCAGTACTTC.

This chain uses TRBV5-1 with TRBJ2-3; D is perhaps TRBD1 (6 bases). V lost 4 bases to trimming and J lost 0 bases, with 12 bases between them. CDR3 length: 15 residues. Germline lookup yields CDR1 SGHRS and CDR2 YFSETQ. In nucleotides, the CDR3 is TGCGCCAGCAGCGTATTACAGGGTAGCACAGATACGCAGTATTTT. Its protein is CASSVLQGSTDTQYF.

This rearrangement joins TRBV3-1 (or the pseudogene TRBV3-2) to TRBJ1-4, with no clear D. CDR1 and CDR2 from the germline V gene are LGHDT and YNNKEL (reference sequence). Between the trimmed V and J ends, which lost 4 bases and 0 bases, there was a span of 15 bases. The CDR3 has 17 residues. This chain's CDR3 is CASSPQPSVATNEKLFF. The CDR3, as DNA: TGTGCCAGCAGCCCACAACCTAGCGTTGCAACTAATGAAAAACTGTTTTTT.

The chain uses TRBV9 and TRBJ2-3; 7 bases are a match to TRBD2. CDR1 is SGDLS and CDR2 is YYNGEE in the germline V gene. After removal of 4 bases from V and 0 bases from J, the junction contained 8 bases not matched to a gene. The CDR3 is 16 residues long. CDR3 nucleotides: TGTGCCAGCAGCCCCTTCCTCGGGGGGAGCACAGATACGCAGTATTTT. Its protein is CASSPFLGGSTDTQYF.

The chain links TRBV10-2 to TRBJ1-1; the D is unclear. Looked up from germline, CDR1 is WSHSY and CDR2 is SAAADI. Trimming took off 6 bases at V and 5 bases at J, with 7 bases between the two ends. There are 11 residues in the CDR3. The CDR3 is CASRSGTEAFF. CDR3 coding DNA: TGCGCCAGCAGGTCGGGGACTGAAGCTTTCTTT.

The V call is TRBV13, the J call TRBJ1-1, with D perhaps matching TRBD1 (5 bases). This CDR3 is 16 amino acids long. Trimming took 5 bases from V and 1 from J, leaving 17 bases between them. Germline values: CDR1 PRHDT, CDR2 FYEKMQ (reference sequence). CDR3 region: CASSHGQGRKNTEAFF. For the CDR3, the DNA is TGTGCCAGCAGCCACGGGCAGGGAAGGAAGAACACTGAAGCTTTCTTT.

A few counts support this clone. The sample carries other DNA sequences with the same CDR3. The chain uses TRBV19 and TRBJ1-2; D possibly corresponds to TRBD1 (6 bases). V lost 3 bases, J lost 1 base, and 12 bases lay in between. Germline V gives CDR1 LNHDA, CDR2 SQIVND (reference sequence). This CDR3 has 15 residues. The CDR3: CASSISRGHNYGYTF. The CDR3 DNA follows: TGTGCCAGTAGTATTTCCAGGGGACATAACTATGGCTACACCTTC.

V and J are TRBV4-1 and TRBJ2-7; 11 bases are a match to TRBD2. V was clipped by 1 base and J by 2 bases; unmatched bases: 1. Germline V gives CDR1 MGHRA, CDR2 YSYEKL. CDR3 length: 15 amino acids. In DNA form, the CDR3 reads TGCGCCAGCAGCCAAGCACTAGCGGGGGCCTACGAGCAGTACTTC. This codes for CASSQALAGAYEQYF.

The CDR3 nucleotides read TGCGCCAGCAGCCACACCGGGACAGGGGGCGAGGATACGCAGTATTTT. This translates into CASSHTGTGGEDTQYF. This chain connects TRBV5-1 to TRBJ2-3; 12 bases align to TRBD1. This CDR3 is built from 16 residues. Germline CDR1 and CDR2: SGHRS and YFSETQ. V shed 4 bases, J shed 6 bases, and the junction held 9 bases outside the gene matches.

The rearrangement uses TRBV29-1 and TRBJ2-2, with D unclear. Trimming took off 5 bases at V and 6 bases at J, with 10 bases between the two ends. The CDR3 sequence is 12 residues long. Germline lookup yields CDR1 SQVTM and CDR2 ANQGSEA. The CDR3 is CSVYSYPGELFF. The CDR3 DNA reads TGCAGCGTTTACAGCTACCCCGGGGAGCTGTTTTTT.

Concerning this clone itself: The sample contains more than one DNA sequence encoding this CDR3. The chain uses TRBV10-3 and TRBJ1-2; no clear D. The V end was cut by 6 bases, the J end by 1 base, with 6 bases between. Germline V CDR1 and CDR2: ENHRY, SYGVKD. The CDR3 sequence is 12 residues long. The CDR3 sequence is CAIRTDNYGYTF. As DNA, the CDR3 is TGTGCCATCAGAACAGATAACTATGGCTACACCTTC.

The rearrangement links TRBV5-1 to TRBJ2-5; 8 nucleotides match TRBD1. This CDR3 is 14 amino acids long. Germline V gene data show CDR1 as SGHRS and CDR2 as YFSETQ. Trimming at V came to 3 bases and at J to 5 bases, leaving 6 bases not matched to a gene. Written as DNA, the CDR3 is TGCGCCAGCAGCTCCGTGACAGGGGTCGAGACCCAGTACTTC. It encodes CASSSVTGVETQYF.

This clone showed up just once. The chain carries TRBV5-1 and TRBJ1-1, with TRBD1 matching over 8 bases. The junction had 9 bases not matched to a gene; V was cut back by 4 bases and J by 4 bases. In germline, CDR1 is SGHRS, CDR2 YFSETQ. The CDR3 contains 15 residues. For the CDR3, the DNA is TGCGCCAGCAGCCAACAAGGACAGGGAGGCACTGAAGCTTTCTTT. Its protein is CASSQQGQGGTEAFF.

This chain links TRBV19 with TRBJ1-2; 11 bases map to TRBD1. This CDR3 comprises 14 residues. Germline V gives CDR1 LNHDA, CDR2 SQIVND (reference sequence). V was pared by 5 bases and J by 6 bases, with 5 bases of the junction left unmatched. The CDR3 DNA follows: TGTGCCAGTAGTTCCGGGACAGGGGGGCATGGCTACACCTTC. It specifies CASSSGTGGHGYTF.

This chain connects TRBV3-1 (or the pseudogene TRBV3-2) to TRBJ2-6; D is undetermined. This CDR3 region has 17 residues. V was clipped by 5 bases and J by 1 base, with 15 bases between them. The germline gives CDR1 LGHDT, CDR2 YNNKEL (reference sequence). CDR3 amino acids: CASSTTWSASGANVLTF. The CDR3 coding sequence is TGTGCCAGCAGCACTACCTGGTCGGCGTCTGGGGCCAACGTCCTGACTTTC.

This rearrangement joins TRBV27 to TRBJ2-5, with 7 bases aligning to TRBD1. Germline V CDR1 and CDR2: MNHEY, SMNVEV (reference sequence). With V trimmed by 0 bases and J by 1 base, 2 bases remained unmatched. The CDR3 is made up of 15 amino acids. CDR3 coding DNA: TGTGCCAGCAGTTTATCGGCAGGGGGCCAAGAGACCCAGTACTTC. This sequence encodes CASSLSAGGQETQYF.

This chain uses TRBV15 with TRBJ1-6; D gene ambiguous. CDR3 length equals 19 residues. The germline CDR1 and CDR2 sequences are LNHNV and YYDKDF (reference sequence). Deletions cut 1 base from V and 3 bases from J, with 19 bases between. For the CDR3, the DNA is TGTGCCACCAGCAGAGGTACTAGAATGGACCGATTCTATAATTCACCCCTCCACTTT. It specifies CATSRGTRMDRFYNSPLHF.

The chain recombines TRBV7-8 with TRBJ2-3; TRBD1 matches at 7 bases. Trimming at V came to 1 base and at J to 2 bases, leaving 6 bases not matched to a gene. The CDR3 runs to 16 residues. Germline V gene sequence: CDR1 SGHVS, CDR2 FQNEAQ. As DNA, the CDR3 is TGTGCCAGCAGCTTAGTAAATGGACAGGACACAGATACGCAGTATTTT. Amino acid sequence: CASSLVNGQDTDTQYF.